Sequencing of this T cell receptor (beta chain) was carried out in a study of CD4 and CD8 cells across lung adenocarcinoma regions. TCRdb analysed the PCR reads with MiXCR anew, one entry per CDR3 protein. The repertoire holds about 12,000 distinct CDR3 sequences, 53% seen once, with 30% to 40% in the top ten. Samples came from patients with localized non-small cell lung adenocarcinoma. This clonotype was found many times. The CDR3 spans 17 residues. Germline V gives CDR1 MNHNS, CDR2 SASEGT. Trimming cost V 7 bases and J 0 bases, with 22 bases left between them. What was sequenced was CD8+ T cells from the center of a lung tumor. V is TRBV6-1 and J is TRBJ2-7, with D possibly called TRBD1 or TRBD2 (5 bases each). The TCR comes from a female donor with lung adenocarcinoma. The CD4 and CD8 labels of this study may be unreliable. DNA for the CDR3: TGTGCCAGCACCTCCCAAGGCGCAGGGACCTCCTCCTACGAGCAGTACTTC. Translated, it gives CASTSQGAGTSSYEQYF.